The entry below describes one T cell receptor beta chain. Sequencing used immunoSEQ multiplex PCR; TCRdb keeps in-frame clones, though not all of them. The data show about 2.1 million clones, 85% to 95% seen once. The data stem from a study of shared clonotypes between healthy human individuals. Study information: The donor group consisted of two women and three men, aged 18 to 49. CD4 naive and memory got three plates each, CD8 naive two, CD8 memory one.

The naive CD8 fraction comprised CD45RO-negative cells positively selected for CCR7 and excluded terminally differentiated effector memory CD45RA+ cells. The receptor was isolated from a man aged 18 to 30 in good health. Some clones in this sample may be carry-over from other donors' samples. Input material: naive CD8+ T cells from PBMCs.

CDR3 nucleotide sequence: TGTGCCAGCAGTTACTACTCCGGGTGGGACACTGATACGCAGTATTTT. It encodes CASSYYSGWDTDTQYF. The chain is built from TRBV6-5 and TRBJ2-3, with D perhaps matching TRBD1 (6 bases). CDR1 is MNHEY and CDR2 is SVGAGI in the germline V gene. This CDR3 has 16 amino acids. With 1 base removed from V and 6 bases from J, the gap between germline ends came to 17 bases.